This entry concerns a single T cell receptor beta chain. Its antigen is still unknown. Original handling: Junction-only sequences without quality scores were provided by ImmunoSEQ, so filtering was different. Produced via immunoSEQ multiplex PCR; TCRdb's table is partial and in-frame only. V, J and clone size reflect that table, while D and trimming were determined from the DNA. This table holds 2 million to 3 million clones, more than 85% found once. The sample comes from a study of shared clonotypes between healthy human individuals. All donors were healthy HIV-negative adults lacking recent acute infections or vaccinations. CD4+ cells were split into CD45RA+ naive and CD45RA-negative memory subsets. Overall study findings and caveats: Limited genetic and exposure-history diversity came from having few donors.

The sample consisted of naive CD4+ T cells from PBMCs. Indicated subset: CD45RA+ positively selected. This clonotype was sampled from a man aged 18 to 30 in good health. Some clones in this sample may be carry-over from other donors' samples.

CDR3: CASSRRGDRGYTEAFF. For the CDR3, the DNA is TGTGCCAGCAGCCGACGAGGGGACAGGGGGTATACTGAAGCTTTCTTT. The chain links TRBV7-9 to TRBJ1-1; TRBD1 matches at 11 bases. CDR3 length: 16 residues. The germline gives CDR1 SEHNR, CDR2 FQNEAQ (reference sequence). The J segment lost 5 bases and the V segment lost 5 bases, leaving 10 bases of the junction unmatched. Looking up the rest from reference TRBV7-9 and TRBJ1-1 gives the full variable domain: DTGVSQNPRHKITKRGQNVTFRCDPISEHNRLYWYRQTLGQGPEFLTYFQNEAQLEKSRLLSDRFSAERPKGSFSTLEIQRTEQGDSAMYLCASSRRGDRGYTEAFFGQGTRLTVV.